This T cell receptor beta chain was captured by sequencing in a study of T cell clonotyping in hematopoietic cell transplantation. Repertoires were generated with immunoSEQ multiplex PCR, while TCRdb's copy carries only in-frame clones and drops some. The sample carries 10,000 or so clones, roughly nine tenths recorded once. V was clipped by 4 bases and J by 1 base; unmatched bases: 3. CDR1 is MNHEY, CDR2 SVGAGI, per germline. The CDR3 is 14 amino acids. Sequences were derived from PBMCs, sampled 180 days after allogeneic stem cell transplant. The J gene is TRBJ1-1, the V gene TRBV6-5; 7 bases match TRBD1. The source of this sequence is a human patient who had an allogeneic stem cell transplant, so the T cells may come from the graft donor. The donor label of this sample is uncertain. Some clones in this sample may be carry-over from other donors' samples. The CDR3 reads CASSWTGRNTEAFF. As DNA, the CDR3 is TGTGCCAGCAGTTGGACAGGAAGGAACACTGAAGCTTTCTTT.